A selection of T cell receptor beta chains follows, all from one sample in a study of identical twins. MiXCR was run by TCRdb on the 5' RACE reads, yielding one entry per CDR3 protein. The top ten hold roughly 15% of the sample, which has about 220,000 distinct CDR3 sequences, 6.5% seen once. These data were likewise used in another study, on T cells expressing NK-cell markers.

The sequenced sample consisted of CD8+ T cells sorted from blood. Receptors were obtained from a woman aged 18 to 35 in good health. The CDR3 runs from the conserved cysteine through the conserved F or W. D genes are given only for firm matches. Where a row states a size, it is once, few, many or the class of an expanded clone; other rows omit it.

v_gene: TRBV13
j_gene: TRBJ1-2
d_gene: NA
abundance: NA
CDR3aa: CASSFGNGYTF
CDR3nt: NA

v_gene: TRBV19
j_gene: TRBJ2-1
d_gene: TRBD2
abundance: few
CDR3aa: CASSIVAGGFSYNEQFF
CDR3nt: TGTGCCAGTAGTATAGTAGCGGGAGGATTCTCCTACAATGAGCAGTTCTTC

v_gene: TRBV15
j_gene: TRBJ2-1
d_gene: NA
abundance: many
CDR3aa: CATSTGHNEQFF
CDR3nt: TGTGCCACCAGCACCGGGCACAATGAGCAGTTCTTC

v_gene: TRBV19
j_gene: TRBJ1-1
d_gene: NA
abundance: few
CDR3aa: CASSIAQVLTTEAFF
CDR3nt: TGTGCCAGTAGTATAGCACAGGTTCTAACAACTGAAGCTTTCTTT

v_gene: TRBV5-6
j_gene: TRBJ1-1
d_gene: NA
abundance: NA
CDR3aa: CASSPGLPLEAFF
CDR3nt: TGTGCCAGCAGCCCCGGGCTCCCCCTTGAAGCTTTCTTT

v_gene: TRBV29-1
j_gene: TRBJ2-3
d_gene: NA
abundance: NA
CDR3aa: CSVIGASRGETDTQYF
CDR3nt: TGCAGCGTTATAGGGGCCTCCAGGGGGGAAACAGATACGCAGTATTTT

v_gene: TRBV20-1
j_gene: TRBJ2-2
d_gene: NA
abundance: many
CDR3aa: CSASRNGDRGELFF
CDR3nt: TGCAGTGCTAGTCGTAATGGAGATCGGGGGGAGCTGTTTTTT

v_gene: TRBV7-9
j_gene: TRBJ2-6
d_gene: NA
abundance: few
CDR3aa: CASSHELSSGANVLTF
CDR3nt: TGTGCCAGCAGCCACGAACTATCGTCTGGGGCCAACGTCCTGACTTTC

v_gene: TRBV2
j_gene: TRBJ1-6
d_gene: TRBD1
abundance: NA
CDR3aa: CASSERGGQGTSPLHF
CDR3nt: TGTGCCAGCAGTGAAAGGGGGGGACAGGGTACATCACCCCTCCACTTT

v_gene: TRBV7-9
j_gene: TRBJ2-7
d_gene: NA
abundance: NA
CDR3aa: CASRGEQGPRAYEQYF
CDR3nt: TGTGCCAGCAGGGGGGAACAGGGACCGAGGGCCTACGAGCAGTACTTC

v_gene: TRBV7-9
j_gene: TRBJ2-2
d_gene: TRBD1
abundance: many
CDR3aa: CASSHGDRVNRELFF
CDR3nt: TGTGCCAGCAGCCACGGGGACAGGGTCAATCGAGAGCTGTTTTTT

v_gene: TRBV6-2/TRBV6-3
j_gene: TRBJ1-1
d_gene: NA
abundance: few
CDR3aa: CASSYPVNTEAFF
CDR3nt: TGTGCCAGCAGTTACCCAGTGAACACTGAAGCTTTCTTT

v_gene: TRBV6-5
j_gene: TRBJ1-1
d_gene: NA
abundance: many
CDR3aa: CASSLTQGKPEAFF
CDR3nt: TGTGCCAGCAGTTTGACCCAGGGGAAACCTGAAGCTTTCTTT

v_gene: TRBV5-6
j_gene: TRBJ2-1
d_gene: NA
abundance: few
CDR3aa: CASSSAGLYYHEQFF
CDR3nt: TGTGCCAGCAGCTCTGCTGGACTGTATTACCATGAGCAGTTCTTC

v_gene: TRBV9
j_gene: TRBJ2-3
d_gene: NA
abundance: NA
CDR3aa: CASSVLSGDTQYF
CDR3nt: TGTGCCAGCAGCGTTCTGTCCGGGGATACGCAGTATTTT

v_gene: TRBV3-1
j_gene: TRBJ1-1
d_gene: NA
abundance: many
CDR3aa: CASSPSFIRNTEAFF
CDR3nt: TGTGCCAGCAGCCCGTCCTTTATAAGGAACACTGAAGCTTTCTTT

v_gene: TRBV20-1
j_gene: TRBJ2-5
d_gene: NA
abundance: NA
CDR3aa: CSGRAPGSGEHQQETQYF
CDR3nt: TGCAGTGGCCGAGCTCCGGGGAGCGGAGAACACCAACAAGAGACCCAGTACTTC

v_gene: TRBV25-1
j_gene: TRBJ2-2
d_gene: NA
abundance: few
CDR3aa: CASSERGPRTGELFF
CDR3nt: TGTGCCAGCAGTGAACGGGGACCTAGAACCGGGGAGCTGTTTTTT

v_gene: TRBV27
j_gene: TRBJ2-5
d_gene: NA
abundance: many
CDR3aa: CASSPLGAAMTQYF
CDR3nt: TGTGCCAGCAGCCCCTTAGGGGCGGCGATGACCCAGTACTTC

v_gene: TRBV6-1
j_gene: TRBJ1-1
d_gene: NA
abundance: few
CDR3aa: CASSDGQPTWAFF
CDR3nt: TGTGCCAGCAGTGATGGGCAGCCCACTTGGGCTTTCTTT

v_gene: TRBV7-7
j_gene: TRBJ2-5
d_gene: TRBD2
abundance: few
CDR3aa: CASSPVAGLQETQYF
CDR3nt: TGTGCTAGCAGCCCCGTAGCGGGCCTTCAAGAGACCCAGTACTTC

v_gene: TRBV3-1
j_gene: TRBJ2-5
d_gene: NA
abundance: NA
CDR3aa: CASSQEVQETQYF
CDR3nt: TGTGCCAGCAGCCAAGAAGTACAAGAGACCCAGTACTTC

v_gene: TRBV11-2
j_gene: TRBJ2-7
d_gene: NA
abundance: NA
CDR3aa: CASSRAGNYEQYF
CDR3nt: TGTGCCAGCAGCCGTGCAGGTAACTACGAGCAGTACTTC

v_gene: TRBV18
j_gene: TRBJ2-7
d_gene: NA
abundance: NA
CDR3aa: CASSHPWGGEEEQYF
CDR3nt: TGTGCCAGCTCACACCCGTGGGGGGGCGAGGAAGAGCAGTACTTC

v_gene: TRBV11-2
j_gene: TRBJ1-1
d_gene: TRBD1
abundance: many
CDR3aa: CASSLRQGRNTEAFF
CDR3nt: TGTGCCAGCAGCTTACGACAGGGACGGAACACTGAAGCTTTCTTT

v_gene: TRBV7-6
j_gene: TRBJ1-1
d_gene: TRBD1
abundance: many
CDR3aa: CASSLGLGTGNTEAFF
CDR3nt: TGTGCCAGCAGCTTAGGCCTCGGGACAGGGAACACTGAAGCTTTCTTT

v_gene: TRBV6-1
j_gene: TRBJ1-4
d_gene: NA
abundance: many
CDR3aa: CATEDSREPREKLFF
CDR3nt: TGTGCCACCGAAGACAGCCGAGAACCCAGAGAAAAACTGTTTTTT

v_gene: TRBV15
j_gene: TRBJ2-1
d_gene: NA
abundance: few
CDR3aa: CATSRAGESDEQFF
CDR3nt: TGTGCCACCAGCAGAGCGGGAGAGAGTGATGAGCAGTTCTTC

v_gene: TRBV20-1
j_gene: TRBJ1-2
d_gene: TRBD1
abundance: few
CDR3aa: CSADKGQGVLGYTF
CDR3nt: TGCAGTGCCGATAAAGGACAGGGGGTTCTCGGCTACACCTTC

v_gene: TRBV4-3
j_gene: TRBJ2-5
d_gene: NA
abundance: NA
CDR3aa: CASSQVWTSKETQYF
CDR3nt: TGCGCCAGCAGCCAAGTATGGACCAGCAAAGAGACCCAGTACTTC

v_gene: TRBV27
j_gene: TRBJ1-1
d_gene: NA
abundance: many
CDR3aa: CASSGTNTEAFF
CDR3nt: TGTGCCAGCTCAGGGACGAACACTGAAGCTTTCTTT

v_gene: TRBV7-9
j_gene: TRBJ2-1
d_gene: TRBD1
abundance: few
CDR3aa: CASSRTGGPRHNEQFF
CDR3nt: TGTGCCAGCAGCCGTACAGGGGGGCCCCGCCACAATGAGCAGTTCTTC

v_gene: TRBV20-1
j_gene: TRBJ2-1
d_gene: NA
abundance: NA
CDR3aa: CSASGVYERRISSYNEQFF
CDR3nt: TGCAGTGCTAGTGGGGTGTACGAGCGGAGGATATCGTCCTACAATGAGCAGTTCTTC

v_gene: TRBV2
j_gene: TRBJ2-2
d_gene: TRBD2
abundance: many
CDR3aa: CASSDLGLAGAGELFF
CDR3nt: TGTGCCAGCAGTGATCTTGGACTAGCGGGAGCCGGGGAGCTGTTTTTT

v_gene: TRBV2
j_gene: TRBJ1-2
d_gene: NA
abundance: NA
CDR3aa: CASSDNLSTGDYGYTF
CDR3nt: TGTGCCAGCAGTGATAACCTCTCGACAGGTGACTATGGCTACACCTTC

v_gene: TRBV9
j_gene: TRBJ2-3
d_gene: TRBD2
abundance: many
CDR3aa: CASSGGGDTQYF
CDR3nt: TGTGCCAGCAGCGGGGGGGGAGATACGCAGTATTTT

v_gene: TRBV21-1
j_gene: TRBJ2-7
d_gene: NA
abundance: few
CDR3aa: CASSKVGQGSYEQYF
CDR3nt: NA

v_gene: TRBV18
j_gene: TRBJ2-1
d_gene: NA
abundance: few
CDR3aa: CASSPQSRLIMVF
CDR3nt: TGTGCCAGCTCACCACAATCTAGGTTGATAATGGTCTTC

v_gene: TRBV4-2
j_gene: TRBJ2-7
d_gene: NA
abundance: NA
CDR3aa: CASSQEVPEGEQYF
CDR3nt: TGTGCCAGCAGCCAAGAGGTACCGGAGGGGGAGCAGTACTTC

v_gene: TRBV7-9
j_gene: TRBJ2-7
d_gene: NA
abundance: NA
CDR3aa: CASSLGSRYEQYF
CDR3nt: TGTGCCAGCAGCCTCGGGTCTCGGTACGAGCAGTACTTC

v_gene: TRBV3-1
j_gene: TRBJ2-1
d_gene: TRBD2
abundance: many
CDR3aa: CASSQRTSGRAGQFF
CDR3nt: TGTGCCAGCAGCCAACGGACTAGCGGGAGGGCCGGGCAGTTCTTC

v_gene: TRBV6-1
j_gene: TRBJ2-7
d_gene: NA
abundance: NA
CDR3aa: CASGDTTYEQYF
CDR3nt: TGTGCCAGCGGCGATACCACCTACGAGCAGTACTTC

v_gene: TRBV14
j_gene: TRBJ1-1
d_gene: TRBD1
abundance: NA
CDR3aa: CASSQGTGPNTEAFF
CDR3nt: TGTGCCAGCAGCCAGGGGACAGGCCCGAACACTGAAGCTTTCTTT

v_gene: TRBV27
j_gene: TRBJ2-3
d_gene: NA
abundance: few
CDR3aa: CASSRRGRSTDTQYF
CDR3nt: TGTGCCAGCAGTCGAAGAGGGCGGAGCACAGATACGCAGTATTTT

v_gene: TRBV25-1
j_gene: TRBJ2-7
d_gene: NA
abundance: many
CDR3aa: CASGAYEQYF
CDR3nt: TGTGCCAGCGGCGCATACGAGCAGTACTTC

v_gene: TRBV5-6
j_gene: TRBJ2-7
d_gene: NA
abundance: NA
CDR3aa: CASSLGATEQYF
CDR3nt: TGTGCCAGCAGCCTGGGGGCGACTGAGCAGTACTTC

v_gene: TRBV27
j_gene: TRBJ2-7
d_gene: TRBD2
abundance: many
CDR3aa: CASSFPPGTSGTYEQYF
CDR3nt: TGTGCCAGCAGTTTCCCACCCGGGACTAGCGGGACCTACGAGCAGTACTTC

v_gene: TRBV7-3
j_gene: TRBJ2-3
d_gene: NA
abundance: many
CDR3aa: CASGQRADTQYF
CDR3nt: TGTGCCAGCGGCCAAAGGGCAGATACGCAGTATTTT

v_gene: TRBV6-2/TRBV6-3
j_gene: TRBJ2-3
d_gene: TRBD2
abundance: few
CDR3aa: CASRGLAEITDTQYF
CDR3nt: TGTGCCAGCAGGGGACTAGCGGAGATCACAGATACGCAGTATTTT

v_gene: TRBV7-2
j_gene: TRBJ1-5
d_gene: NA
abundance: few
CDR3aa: CASSLAKGNQPQHF
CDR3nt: TGTGCCAGCAGCTTAGCGAAAGGCAATCAGCCCCAGCATTTT

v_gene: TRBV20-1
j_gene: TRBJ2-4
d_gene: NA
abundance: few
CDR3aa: CSARDRSLAKNIQYF
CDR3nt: TGCAGTGCTAGAGATCGGTCGCTAGCCAAAAACATTCAGTACTTC

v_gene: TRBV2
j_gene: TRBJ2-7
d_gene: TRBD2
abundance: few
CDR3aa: CAGRREGYEQYF
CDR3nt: TGTGCCGGGAGACGGGAGGGTTACGAGCAGTACTTC

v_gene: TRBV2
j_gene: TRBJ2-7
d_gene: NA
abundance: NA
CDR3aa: CASSEAQNYEQYF
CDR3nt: TGTGCCAGCAGTGAAGCCCAGAACTACGAGCAGTACTTC

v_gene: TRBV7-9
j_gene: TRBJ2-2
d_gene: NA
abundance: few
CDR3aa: CASSASPSNTGELFF
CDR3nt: TGTGCCAGCAGCGCAAGTCCCTCGAACACCGGGGAGCTGTTTTTT

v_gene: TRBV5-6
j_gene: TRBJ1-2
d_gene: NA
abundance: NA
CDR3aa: CASSLAGGPGAGAGGYTF
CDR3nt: TGTGCCAGCAGCTTGGCCGGTGGCCCAGGAGCAGGCGCCGGAGGCTACACCTTC

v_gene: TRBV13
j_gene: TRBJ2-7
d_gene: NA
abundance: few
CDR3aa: CASSQTGRGSYEQYF
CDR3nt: TGTGCCAGCAGCCAGACGGGAAGGGGCTCCTACGAGCAGTACTTC

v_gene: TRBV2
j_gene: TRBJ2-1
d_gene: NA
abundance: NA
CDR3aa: CASKAGPPKQFF
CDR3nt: TGTGCCAGCAAGGCGGGGCCCCCTAAGCAGTTCTTC